The sequence of this T cell receptor (beta chain) was determined in a study of neurological immune-mediated disorders. cDNA was made by 5'RACE with 10-nucleotide random UMIs. TCRdb processed the 5' RACE reads anew with MiXCR; each CDR3 protein has one entry. Counted here are approximately 80,000 distinct CDR3 sequences, about 5% occurring once; the ten biggest clones make up 7.9%. This clonotype was found many times. Specified time point: longitudinal time-point 2. The source is a woman aged 55-69 years with multiple sclerosis. The sequencing sample was made of PBMCs.

The CDR3 DNA sequence: TGCAGTGCTAGAGAAGTGGTAGCGGGCAACGAGCAGTACTTC. Translation: CSAREVVAGNEQYF. The rearrangement links TRBV20-1 to TRBJ2-7; 7 bases agree with TRBD2. CDR1 DFQATT and CDR2 SNEGSKA come from the germline V gene (reference sequence). J was trimmed by 5 bases and V by 0 bases; bases with no gene match: 7. The CDR3 runs 14 residues.